The source of this TCR beta chain is a study of blood T cell repertoires in COVID-19. TCRdb keeps only in-frame clones here, not all; method: immunoSEQ multiplex PCR. The table includes roughly 240,000 clones, roughly four fifths detected once. CDR3 length equals 13 residues. Germline CDR1 is GTSNPN and CDR2 is SVGIG (reference sequence). V lost 3 bases, J lost 0 bases, and 8 bases lay in between. This clone has only one observation. The V call is TRBV30, the J call TRBJ1-1; a possible D gene is TRBD1 (5 bases). The sample comprised PBMCs or T cells enriched from blood (not recorded which). The receptor comes from a middle-aged woman who had been exposed to COVID-19. In DNA form, the CDR3 reads TGTGCCTGGAGAGCAGGGATGAACACTGAAGCTTTCTTT. Translation: CAWRAGMNTEAFF.